The present entry profiles one T cell receptor beta chain with its context. No antigen is known for it. Per-base qualities were not stored, and no clone one base away is much larger. This sample was included in a study of radiotherapy plus CTLA-4 blockade in lung cancer (dated by TCRdb to the late 2010s). Regarding the research as a whole: Objective responses were observed in roughly a sixth of enrolled patients, and disease control was achieved in approximately 32%.

The V and J ends are trimmed by 3 bases and 3 bases, leaving 10 bases between them. There are 14 amino acids in the CDR3, from cysteine to phenylalanine inclusive. CDR3 DNA is the only sequence kept; it has 42 bases, read in frame from the first base. Overall study results and their limits: Increased serum interferon-beta after radiation, together with early dynamic changes in blood T cell clones, were reported to be the strongest predictors of response. TCR clones derived from tumors expanded in peripheral blood after treatment with radiotherapy and ipilimumab.

In this study, focal radiation therapy paired with CTLA-4 blockade (ipilimumab) was tested in patients who had chemo-refractory metastatic non-small-cell lung cancer. To prepare the library, the immunoSEQ multiplex PCR assay was applied. The immuneACCESS repertoire file appears here via TCRdb, limited to in-frame rearrangements. These files lack a portion of the clones; in checked studies, under half of the deficit traces to unresolved V genes, and the cause of the others is not known. The sample data list about 45,000 clones, and roughly three quarters of these were observed just once. The ten most abundant clones make up around 7.7% of the sample.

Rearrangement joined TRBV5-7 to TRBJ1-3, with an unclear D gene assignment. TRBV5-7 is assigned to the ORF class and has an uncertain function. The source material was peripheral blood, sampled from a patient treated with radiotherapy plus ipilimumab. The source of this sequence is a human donor with non-small cell lung cancer who had stable disease on radiotherapy plus ipilimumab. The CDR3 reads as follows: CASSSSTLGNTIYF. The DNA sequence is given as TGTGCCAGCAGCTCCTCGACACTTGGAAACACCATATATTTT.